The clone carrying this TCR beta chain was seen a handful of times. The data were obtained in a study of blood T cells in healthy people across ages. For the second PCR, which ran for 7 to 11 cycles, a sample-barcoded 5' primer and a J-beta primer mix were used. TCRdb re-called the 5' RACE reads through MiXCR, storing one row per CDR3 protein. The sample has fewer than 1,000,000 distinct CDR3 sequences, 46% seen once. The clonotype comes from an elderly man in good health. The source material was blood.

CDR3 residues: CSFRGTGSSYEQYF. DNA for the CDR3: TGCAGCTTTAGGGGGACAGGGAGCTCCTACGAGCAGTACTTC. The genes are TRBV29-1 and TRBJ2-7; 9 bases fit TRBD1. V lost 8 bases, J lost 0 bases, and 8 bases stayed unmatched. Germline V gives CDR1 SQVTM, CDR2 ANQGSEA. The CDR3 is made up of 14 amino acids.